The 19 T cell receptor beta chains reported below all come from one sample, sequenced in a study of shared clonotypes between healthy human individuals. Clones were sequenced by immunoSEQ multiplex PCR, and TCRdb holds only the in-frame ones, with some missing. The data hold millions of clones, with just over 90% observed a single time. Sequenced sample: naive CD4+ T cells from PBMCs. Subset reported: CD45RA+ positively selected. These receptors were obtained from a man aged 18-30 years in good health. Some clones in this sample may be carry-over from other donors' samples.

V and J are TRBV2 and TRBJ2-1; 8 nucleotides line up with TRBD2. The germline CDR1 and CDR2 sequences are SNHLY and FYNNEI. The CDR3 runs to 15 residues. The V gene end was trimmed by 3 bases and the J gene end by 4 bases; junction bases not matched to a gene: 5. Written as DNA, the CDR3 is TGTGCCAGCAGTGAGTGGGCGGGAGGATACAATGAGCAGTTCTTC. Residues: CASSEWAGGYNEQFF.

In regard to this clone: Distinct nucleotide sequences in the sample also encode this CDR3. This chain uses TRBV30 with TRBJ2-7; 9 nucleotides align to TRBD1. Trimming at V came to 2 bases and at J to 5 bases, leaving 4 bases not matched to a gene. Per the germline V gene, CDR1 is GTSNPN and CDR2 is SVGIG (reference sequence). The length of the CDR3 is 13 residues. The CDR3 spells CAWSPDRGHEQYF. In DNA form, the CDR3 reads TGTGCCTGGAGTCCGGACAGGGGCCACGAGCAGTACTTC.

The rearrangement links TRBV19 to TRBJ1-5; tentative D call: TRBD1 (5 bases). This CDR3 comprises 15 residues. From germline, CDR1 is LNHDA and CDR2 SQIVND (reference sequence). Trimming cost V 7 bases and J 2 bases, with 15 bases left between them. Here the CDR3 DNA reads TGTGCCAGTACACCCCGTGGGGGGGGCAATCAGCCCCAGCATTTT. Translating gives CASTPRGGGNQPQHF.

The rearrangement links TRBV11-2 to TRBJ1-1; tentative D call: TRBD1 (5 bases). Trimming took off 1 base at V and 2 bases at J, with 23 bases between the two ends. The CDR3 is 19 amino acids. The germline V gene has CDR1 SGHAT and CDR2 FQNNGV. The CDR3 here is CASSLALGWQGGLNTEAFF. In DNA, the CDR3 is TGTGCCAGCAGCTTAGCATTGGGGTGGCAGGGCGGTCTCAACACTGAAGCTTTCTTT.

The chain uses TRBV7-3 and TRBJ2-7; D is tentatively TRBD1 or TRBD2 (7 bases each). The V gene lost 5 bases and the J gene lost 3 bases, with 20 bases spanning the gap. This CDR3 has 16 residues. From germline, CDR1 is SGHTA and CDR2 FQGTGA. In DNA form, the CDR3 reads TGTGCCAGCAGCCCAAGGGGGGGGACAGCCCTCTACGAGCAGTACTTC. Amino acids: CASSPRGGTALYEQYF.

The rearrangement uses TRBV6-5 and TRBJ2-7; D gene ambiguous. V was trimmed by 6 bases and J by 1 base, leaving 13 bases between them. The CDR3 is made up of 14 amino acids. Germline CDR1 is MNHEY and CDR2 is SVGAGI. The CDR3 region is CASRRTTASYEQYF. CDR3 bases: TGTGCCAGCAGGCGAACAACAGCGTCCTACGAGCAGTACTTC.

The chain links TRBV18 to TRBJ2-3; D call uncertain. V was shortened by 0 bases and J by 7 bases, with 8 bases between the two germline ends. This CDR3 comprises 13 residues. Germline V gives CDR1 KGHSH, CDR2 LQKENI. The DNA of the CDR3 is TGTGCCAGCTCACCACCTGATTCGTATACGCAGTATTTT. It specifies CASSPPDSYTQYF.

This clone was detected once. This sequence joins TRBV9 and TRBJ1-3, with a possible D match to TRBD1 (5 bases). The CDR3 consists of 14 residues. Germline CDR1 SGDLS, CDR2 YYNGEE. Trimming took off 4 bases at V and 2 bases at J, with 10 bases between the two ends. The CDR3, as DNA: TGTGCCAGCAGCACGGGGGGAGCTGGAAACACCATATATTTT. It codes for CASSTGGAGNTIYF.

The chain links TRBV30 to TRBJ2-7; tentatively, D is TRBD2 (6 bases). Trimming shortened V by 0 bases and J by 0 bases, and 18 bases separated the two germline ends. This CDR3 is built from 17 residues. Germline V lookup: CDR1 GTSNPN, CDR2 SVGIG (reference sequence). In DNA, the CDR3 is TGTGCCTGGAGTGTGCGGATGGGGACGGGGGTCTCCTACGAGCAGTACTTC. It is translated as CAWSVRMGTGVSYEQYF.

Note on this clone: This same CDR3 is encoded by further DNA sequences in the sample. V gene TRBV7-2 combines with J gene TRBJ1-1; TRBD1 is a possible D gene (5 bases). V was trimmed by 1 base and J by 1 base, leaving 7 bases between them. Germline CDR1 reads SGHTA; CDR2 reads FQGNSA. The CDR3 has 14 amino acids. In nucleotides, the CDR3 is TGTGCCAGCAGCTTAGGACAGACGAACACTGAAGCTTTCTTT. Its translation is CASSLGQTNTEAFF.

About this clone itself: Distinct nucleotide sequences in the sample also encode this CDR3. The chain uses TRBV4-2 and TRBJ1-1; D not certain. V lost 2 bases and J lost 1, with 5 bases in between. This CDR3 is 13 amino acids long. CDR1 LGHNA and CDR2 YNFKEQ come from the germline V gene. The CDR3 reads CASSQRENTEAFF. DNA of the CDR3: TGTGCCAGCAGCCAAAGGGAGAACACTGAAGCTTTCTTT.

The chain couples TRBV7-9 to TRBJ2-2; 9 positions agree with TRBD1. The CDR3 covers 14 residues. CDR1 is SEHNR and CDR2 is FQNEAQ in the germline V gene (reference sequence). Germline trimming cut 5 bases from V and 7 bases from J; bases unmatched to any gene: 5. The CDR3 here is CASSLGQGIGELFF. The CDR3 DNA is TGTGCCAGCAGCCTGGGACAGGGAATCGGGGAGCTGTTTTTT.

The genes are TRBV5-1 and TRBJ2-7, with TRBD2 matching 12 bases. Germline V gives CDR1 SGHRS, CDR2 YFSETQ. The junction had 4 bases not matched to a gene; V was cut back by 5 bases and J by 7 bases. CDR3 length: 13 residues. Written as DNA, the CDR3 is TGCGCCAGCAGACTAGCGGGGGGCCTGGAGCAGTACTTC. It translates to CASRLAGGLEQYF.

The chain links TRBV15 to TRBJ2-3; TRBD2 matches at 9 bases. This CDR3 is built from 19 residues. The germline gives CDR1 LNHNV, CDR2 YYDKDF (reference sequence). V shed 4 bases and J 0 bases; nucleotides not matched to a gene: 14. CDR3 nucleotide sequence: TGTGCCACCAGCAATTACAATAGCGGGAGCCTCTCTAGCACAGATACGCAGTATTTT. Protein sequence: CATSNYNSGSLSSTDTQYF.

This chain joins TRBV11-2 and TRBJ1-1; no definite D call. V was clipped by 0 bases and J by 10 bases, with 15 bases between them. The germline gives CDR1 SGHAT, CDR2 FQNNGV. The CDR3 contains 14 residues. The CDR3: CASSLEVRRIGAFF. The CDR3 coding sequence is TGTGCCAGCAGCTTAGAGGTGCGGCGGATTGGAGCTTTCTTT.

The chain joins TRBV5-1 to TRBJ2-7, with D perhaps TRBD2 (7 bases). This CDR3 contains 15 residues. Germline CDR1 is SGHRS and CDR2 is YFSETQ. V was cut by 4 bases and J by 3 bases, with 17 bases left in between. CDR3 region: CASSLVGGVDYEQYF. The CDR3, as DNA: TGCGCCAGCAGCCTAGTAGGGGGGGTTGACTACGAGCAGTACTTC.

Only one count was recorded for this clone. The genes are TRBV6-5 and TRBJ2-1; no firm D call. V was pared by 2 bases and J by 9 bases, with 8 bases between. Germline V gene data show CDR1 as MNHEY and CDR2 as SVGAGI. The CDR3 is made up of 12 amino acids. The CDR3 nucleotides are TGTGCCAGCAGTTACAGAACGGGTGAGCAGTTCTTC. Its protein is CASSYRTGEQFF.

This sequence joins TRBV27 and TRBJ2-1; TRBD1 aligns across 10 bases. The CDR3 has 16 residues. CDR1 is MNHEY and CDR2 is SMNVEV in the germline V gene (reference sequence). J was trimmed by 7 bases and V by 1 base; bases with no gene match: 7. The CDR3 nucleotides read TGTGCCAGCAGTTTATTTGGGACAGGGGAAGGGAATGAGCAGTTCTTC. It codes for CASSLFGTGEGNEQFF.

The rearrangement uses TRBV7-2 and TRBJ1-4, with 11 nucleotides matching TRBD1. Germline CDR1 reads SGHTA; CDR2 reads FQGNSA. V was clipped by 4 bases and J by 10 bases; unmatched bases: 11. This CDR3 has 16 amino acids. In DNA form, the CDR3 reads TGTGCCAGCAGCTCCAGGGACAGGGGGAATTTTGCAAAACTGTTTTTT. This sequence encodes CASSSRDRGNFAKLFF.